This T cell receptor (beta chain) was retrieved from a study of cytomegalovirus exposure and HLA in healthy donors. Germline CDR1 is SGHTS and CDR2 is YDEGEE. Trimming cost V 1 base and J 1 base, with 12 bases left between them. The CDR3 consists of 15 residues. Broader study findings: The study recorded about 160 TCR beta chains that were cytomegalovirus-associated.

Concerning this clone: Its cognate antigen is unknown.

The PCR made use of 60 Vbeta and 13 Jbeta primers. TCRdb's copy holds only in-frame clones and misses some; the assay was immunoSEQ multiplex PCR. The table records tens of thousands of clones, roughly two thirds of them present only once. Source material: PBMCs. The chain has TRBV5-8 and TRBJ2-7; perhaps TRBD2 as D (5 bases). The clonotype originates from a man between 60 and 75 years old in good health and CMV-seropositive. CDR3 sequence (DNA): TGTGCCAGCAGCTTGATTAGAAGCGGATCCTACGAGCAGTACTTC. Its protein product is CASSLIRSGSYEQYF.